Below, 9 T cell receptor beta chains from the same sample are listed, as sequenced in a study of OX40 agonist ivuxolimab in advanced cancers. Data came from immunoSEQ multiplex PCR; TCRdb stores just in-frame clones and leaves some out. The data contain about 25,000 clones, approximately 86% of them singletons. The starting material was CD4+ or CD8+ T cells sorted from blood, obtained in a trial of the OX40 agonist ivuxolimab. These receptor sequences come from an adult with an advanced solid tumor such as melanoma, head and neck, liver or kidney cancer.

This clone was recorded only once. The gene calls are TRBV10-3 and TRBJ1-5, with D uncertain. V lost 3 bases, J lost 0 bases, and 6 bases lay in between. The CDR3 consists of 14 residues. CDR1 is ENHRY and CDR2 is SYGVKD in the germline V gene. The CDR3 sequence: CAISEVTSNQPQHF. In DNA form, the CDR3 reads TGTGCCATCAGTGAAGTCACTAGCAATCAGCCCCAGCATTTT.

The chain uses TRBV5-8 and TRBJ2-5; D uncertain. This CDR3 has 13 amino acids. Germline V gene sequence: CDR1 SGHTS, CDR2 YDEGEE. V was clipped by 2 bases and J by 0 bases, with 5 bases between them. Written as DNA, the CDR3 is TGTGCCAGCAGCTTTGGGTACCAAGAGACCCAGTACTTC. It translates to CASSFGYQETQYF.

CDR3 in DNA: TGCGCCAGCCGAGAGACAGGAGCTAGCACAGATACGCAGTATTTT. It specifies CASRETGASTDTQYF. The chain joins TRBV5-1 to TRBJ2-3; possibly TRBD1 for D (6 bases). V shed 7 bases and J shed 0 bases, with 15 bases lying between them. Looked up from germline, CDR1 is SGHRS and CDR2 is YFSETQ. The CDR3 runs 15 residues.

The chain recombines TRBV10-3 with TRBJ1-2; the D gene is possibly TRBD1 (5 bases). V was cut by 0 bases and J by 6 bases, with 11 bases left in between. The CDR3 covers 14 residues. CDR1 and CDR2 (germline): ENHRY, SYGVKD. CDR3 nucleotides: TGTGCCATCAGTGAGTCAATGGGGGGGAATGGCTACACCTTC. Its translation: CAISESMGGNGYTF.

The chain employs TRBV7-9 and TRBJ1-4, with 7 nucleotides matching TRBD1. This CDR3 comprises 15 residues. The junction had 3 bases not matched to a gene; V was cut back by 0 bases and J by 5 bases. Germline CDR1 SEHNR, CDR2 FQNEAQ (reference sequence). In DNA, the CDR3 is TGTGCCAGCAGCTTAGCAGGGACAGTCAATGAAAAACTGTTTTTT. It codes for CASSLAGTVNEKLFF.

The chain carries TRBV28 and TRBJ2-7, with 9 bases that match TRBD2. J gave up 2 bases and V 7 bases, and 9 bases lay outside the gene matches. The CDR3 length is 15 residues. Germline CDR1 MDHEN, CDR2 SYDVKM. CDR3 bases: TGTGCCAGCACCTCACGGCTAGCGGGAACCTACGAGCAGTACTTC. As protein: CASTSRLAGTYEQYF.

This sequence joins TRBV4-1 and TRBJ2-7; the D gene is possibly TRBD2 (6 bases). This CDR3 comprises 13 residues. CDR1 and CDR2 (germline): MGHRA, YSYEKL. Trimming pared 4 bases from V and 4 bases from J, leaving 11 bases between. The CDR3: CASSLGSGYEQYF. CDR3 in DNA: TGCGCCAGCAGCCTCGGGAGTGGATACGAGCAGTACTTC.

The genes are TRBV7-8 and TRBJ2-1, with TRBD1 identical over 7 bases. J lost 4 bases, V lost 5 bases, and 2 bases had no gene match. In germline, CDR1 is SGHVS, CDR2 FQNEAQ. The CDR3 length is 13 residues. The DNA of the CDR3 is TGTGCCAGCAGCGGACAGGATTACAATGAGCAGTTCTTC. Translation gives CASSGQDYNEQFF.

This chain connects TRBV5-4 to TRBJ1-3; perhaps TRBD1 as D (5 bases). The CDR3 extends over 15 amino acids. The germline CDR1 and CDR2 sequences are SGHNT and YYREEE (reference sequence). Trimming pared 4 bases from V and 4 bases from J, leaving 15 bases between. CDR3 loop: CASSPYGAAGNTIYF. In nucleotides, the CDR3 is TGTGCCAGCAGCCCCTACGGGGCCGCCGGAAACACCATATATTTT.